This T cell receptor (beta chain) originates from a study of a mutant IDH1 vaccine in newly diagnosed glioma. V lost 4 bases, J lost 1 base, and 16 bases lay in between. In germline, CDR1 is SQVTM, CDR2 ANQGSEA. There are 15 residues in the CDR3. This clone has more than one count but fewer than ten. Its antigen remains unidentified. TCRdb keeps only in-frame clones here, not all; method: immunoSEQ multiplex PCR. The profile covers around 130,000 clones, with about four fifths appearing a single time and about 5.5% taken by the ten largest. As for time point: week 11, during vaccination. The content of each vaccine dose was 300 ug of mutant IDH1 20-mer peptide, and topical imiquimod accompanied it.

The sequence came from a man in his forties with glioma. The specimen was PBMCs, collected from a glioma patient whose treatment included an IDH1 peptide vaccine. The V call is TRBV29-1, the J call TRBJ1-2; possibly TRBD1 for D (5 bases). The CDR3 nucleotides read TGCAGCGTTGCCGGGGCGGATCTCAGTAACTATGGCTACACCTTC. It codes for CSVAGADLSNYGYTF.